This is a list of T cell receptor beta chains from one sample in a study of blood T cell repertoires in COVID-19. Data came from immunoSEQ multiplex PCR; TCRdb stores just in-frame clones and leaves some out. The table includes fewer than 120,000 clones, 88% detected once. The sequencing input was peripheral blood. The receptors originated from a woman between 50 and 59 years old with acute or convalescent COVID-19. Both conserved end residues are part of each CDR3. A D gene is named only where the DNA matches it firmly. Size is omitted from some rows. Given values are once, few, many or a class for expanded clones.

v_gene	abundance	d_gene	j_gene	CDR3nt	CDR3aa
TRBV29-1	-	TRBD2	TRBJ2-7	TGCAGCGTCGCCGGGGGGTTGGACTCCTACGAGCAGTACTTC	CSVAGGLDSYEQYF
TRBV18	-	TRBD2	TRBJ2-7	TGTGCCAGCTCACCTCTCTTCGGGACTAGCGGGAGCGAGCAGTACTTC	CASSPLFGTSGSEQYF
TRBV6-1	-	-	TRBJ1-1	TGTGCCAGTCGCCTCGGGAAGAGCAACACTGAAGCTTTCTTT	CASRLGKSNTEAFF
TRBV4-2	-	-	TRBJ1-4	TGTGCCAGCAGCCAAGATCTAGAAACAACTAATGAAAAACTGTTTTTT	CASSQDLETTNEKLFF
TRBV28	-	-	TRBJ2-7	TGTGCCAGCAGTTTAGACCCTACCCGGAGCGAGCAGTACTTC	CASSLDPTRSEQYF
TRBV6-5	-	-	TRBJ2-7	TGTGCCAGCAGTCCCAGGGGAAACTACGAGCAGTACTTC	CASSPRGNYEQYF
TRBV3-1/TRBV3-2	-	TRBD2	TRBJ2-3	TGTGCCTCTAGGACTAGCGGCACAGATACGCAGTATTTT	CASRTSGTDTQYF
TRBV3-1/TRBV3-2	-	-	TRBJ1-1	TGTGCCAGCAGCCAAAGAGGAGGCAGGGGTCATAACACTGAAGCTTTCTTT	CASSQRGGRGHNTEAFF
TRBV6-6	-	-	TRBJ2-1	TGTGCCAGCAGTTACTCTGGTCACCCGGGCAATGAGCAGTTCTTC	CASSYSGHPGNEQFF
TRBV14	-	-	TRBJ1-2	TGTGCCAGCAGCCGTGACAGCCATTATGGCTACACCTTC	CASSRDSHYGYTF
TRBV11-2	-	-	TRBJ2-1	TGTGCCAGCAGCTTAAAAGTTGGGGCGGGACTCTCCTACAATGAGCAGTTCTTC	CASSLKVGAGLSYNEQFF
TRBV10-3	-	TRBD2	TRBJ2-7	TGTGCCATCAGCCCCGTACCCCGCCGGGAGGCCTACGAGCAGTACTTC	CAISPVPRREAYEQYF
TRBV6-5	-	-	TRBJ2-7	TGTGCCAGCAGGCCTAGGGAGATCTCCTACGAGCAGTACTTC	CASRPREISYEQYF
TRBV7-2	-	-	TRBJ1-1	TGTGCCAGCAGCTCCCGGGTAGGCACTGAAGCTTTCTTT	CASSSRVGTEAFF
TRBV19	-	TRBD2	TRBJ2-2	TGTGCCAGTACCCGACTAGCGGGAGGCGGCGGGGAGCTGTTTTTT	CASTRLAGGGGELFF
TRBV28	-	-	TRBJ2-6	TGTGCCAGTCTGGGTAGGGGCAGCAGCTCTGGGGCCAACGTCCTGACTTTC	CASLGRGSSSGANVLTF
TRBV5-1	once	TRBD1	TRBJ1-1	TGCGCCAGCAGCTTGGGGAACACAGGGGCAGGTCGAGCTTTCTTT	CASSLGNTGAGRAFF
TRBV7-9	-	-	TRBJ2-5	TGTGCCAGCAGCTTAGTTCTGCAAGAGACCCAGTACTTC	CASSLVLQETQYF
TRBV6-4	-	TRBD2	TRBJ2-1	TGTGCCAGCAGTGTGAGCGGGAGGTCCAATGAGCAGTTCTTC	CASSVSGRSNEQFF
TRBV28	-	TRBD2	TRBJ2-1	TGTGCCAGCAGCCCTCTGGGACTAGCGGTATATGAGCAGTTCTTC	CASSPLGLAVYEQFF
TRBV24-1	-	TRBD1	TRBJ2-7	TGTGCCACCAGTCAGGGCCAGGGGGCGAGGGACGAGCAGTACTTC	CATSQGQGARDEQYF
TRBV6-1	-	-	TRBJ1-2	TGTGCCAGCAGCCCAACGGGGGAGTATGGCTACACCTTC	CASSPTGEYGYTF